A selection of T cell receptor beta chains follows, all from one sample in a study of T cells in Graves' hyperthyroidism and ophthalmopathy. TCRdb used MiXCR to reprocess the multiplex PCR reads, holding one entry per CDR3 protein. This table has about 500,000 distinct CDR3 sequences, more than 15% appearing once. Sequenced: blood. The receptors here all came from a woman in her twenties or thirties with Graves' ophthalmopathy. CDR3s include the opening cysteine and the closing phenylalanine or tryptophan. D genes are given only for firm matches. Some rows mark clone size as missing; the rest say once, few, many or name a class of expanded clone.

TRBV3-1	NA	TRBJ1-1	many	CAVRDAGATEAFF	TGTGCCGTACGAGACGCAGGGGCCACTGAAGCTTTCTTT
TRBV15	TRBD2	TRBJ2-3	many	CATSTLPGLAGIRDTQYF	TGTGCCACCAGCACTTTGCCCGGACTAGCGGGAATTCGGGATACGCAGTATTTT
TRBV20-1	NA	TRBJ2-3	NA	CSARDRHRVLATQYF	TGCAGTGCTAGAGATAGGCATCGAGTCCTGGCTACGCAGTATTTT
TRBV28	NA	TRBJ2-7	many	CASSPHRGFAGEQYF	TGTGCCAGCAGTCCACACAGGGGATTTGCGGGAGAGCAGTACTTC
TRBV28	NA	TRBJ1-1	many	CASSLYTEAFF	TGTGCCAGCAGTTTATACACTGAAGCTTTCTTT
TRBV19	TRBD2	TRBJ2-2	NA	CASSSLAGDSGELFF	TGTGCCAGTAGTAGTCTAGCGGGAGATAGCGGGGAGCTGTTTTTT
TRBV7-2	NA	TRBJ1-3	NA	CASSYVYSGNTIYF	TGTGCCAGCAGCTACGTCTACTCTGGAAACACCATATATTTT
TRBV12-3/TRBV12-4	NA	TRBJ1-1	many	CASSLGEGTEAFF	TGTGCCAGCAGTTTGGGGGAGGGCACTGAAGCTTTCTTT
TRBV12-3/TRBV12-4	TRBD1	TRBJ1-6	many	CASRPDRGAPLHF	TGTGCCAGCCGCCCTGACAGGGGGGCACCCCTCCACTTT
TRBV12-3/TRBV12-4	NA	TRBJ1-2	few	CASSKGQSDYGYTF	TGTGCCAGCAGTAAGGGACAATCCGACTATGGCTACACCTTC
TRBV9	NA	TRBJ2-2	few	CASSVGTSNTGELFF	TGTGCCAGCAGCGTCGGGACAAGCAACACCGGGGAGCTGTTTTTT
TRBV2	NA	TRBJ1-4	many	CASSQGVKEKLFF	TGTGCCAGCAGCCAGGGCGTCAAGGAAAAACTGTTTTTT
TRBV28	TRBD1	TRBJ1-5	NA	CASSLSQGARINQPQHF	TGTGCCAGCAGTTTAAGCCAGGGGGCGCGAATAAATCAGCCCCAGCATTTT
TRBV9	TRBD2	TRBJ2-3	NA	CASGASGSPDTQYF	TGTGCCAGCGGGGCTAGCGGGAGCCCAGATACGCAGTATTTT
TRBV6-2/TRBV6-3	TRBD2	TRBJ2-7	few	CASQYGRAAYEQYF	TGTGCCAGCCAGTACGGGAGGGCCGCCTACGAGCAGTACTTC
TRBV7-2	TRBD2	TRBJ2-3	NA	CASSLVRRESTDTQYF	TGTGCCAGCAGCTTAGTAAGGCGGGAGAGCACAGATACGCAGTATTTT
TRBV7-3	TRBD1	TRBJ2-7	NA	CASRDRDREVKDEQYF	TGTGCCAGCAGAGACCGGGACAGGGAGGTAAAGGACGAGCAGTACTTC
TRBV12-3/TRBV12-4	NA	TRBJ2-7	few	CASSLSARGYEQYF	TGTGCCAGCAGTTTATCGGCCAGGGGATACGAGCAGTACTTC
TRBV15	NA	TRBJ2-1	many	CATSRAGVISYNEQFF	TGTGCCACCAGCAGAGCGGGAGTCATCTCCTACAATGAGCAGTTCTTC
TRBV2	TRBD1	TRBJ2-5	many	CASSGGQEETQYF	TGTGCCAGCAGTGGGGGACAGGAAGAGACCCAGTACTTC
TRBV5-1	TRBD1	TRBJ2-7	many	CASSQTGGHEQYF	TGCGCCAGCAGCCAGACAGGGGGGCACGAGCAGTACTTC
TRBV30	TRBD1	TRBJ2-1	many	CAWTHGQGLINEQFF	TGTGCCTGGACTCATGGACAGGGACTTATCAATGAGCAGTTCTTC
TRBV2	NA	TRBJ2-2	NA	CASGEQGKGTGELFF	TGTGCCAGTGGGGAACAGGGCAAGGGCACCGGGGAGCTGTTTTTT
TRBV5-5	TRBD1	TRBJ2-7	NA	CASSLWVQGDEQYF	TGTGCCAGCAGCTTGTGGGTACAGGGGGACGAGCAGTACTTC
TRBV7-2	NA	TRBJ2-2	many	CASSLNANTGELFF	TGTGCCAGCAGCTTGAACGCCAACACCGGGGAGCTGTTTTTT
TRBV7-9	TRBD2	TRBJ2-2	few	CASSGGLAGNTGELFF	TGTGCCAGCAGCGGCGGACTAGCGGGCAACACCGGGGAGCTGTTTTTT
TRBV6-1	TRBD2	TRBJ2-5	NA	CASSLSGTSEETQYF	TGTGCCAGCAGCCTTTCCGGGACTAGCGAAGAGACCCAGTACTTC
TRBV7-2	NA	TRBJ2-7	NA	CASSLSIGYEQYF	TGTGCCAGCAGCCTATCGATTGGGTACGAGCAGTACTTC
TRBV12-3/TRBV12-4	TRBD1	TRBJ2-7	many	CASSSSETGSFYEQYF	TGTGCCAGCAGTTCATCTGAGACAGGGTCTTTTTACGAGCAGTACTTC
TRBV20-1	NA	TRBJ2-3	few	CSEARSDTQYF	TGCAGTGAGGCCAGGTCAGATACGCAGTATTTT
TRBV6-5	NA	TRBJ2-7	NA	CAGSFLSVGLPYEQYF	TGTGCCGGCAGTTTCCTCAGTGTCGGACTTCCCTACGAGCAGTACTTC
TRBV4-3	TRBD2	TRBJ2-7	NA	CASSHPGGLAGGSSYEQYF	TGCGCCAGCAGCCACCCAGGGGGACTAGCGGGAGGGAGCTCCTACGAGCAGTACTTC
TRBV7-9	NA	TRBJ2-1	NA	CASSAPSVTEQFF	TGTGCCAGCAGCGCCCCGTCGGTCACTGAGCAGTTCTTC
TRBV28	TRBD1	TRBJ2-1	many	CASSRGTGMWVEQFF	TGTGCCAGCAGCCGCGGGACAGGGATGTGGGTTGAGCAGTTCTTC
TRBV27	NA	TRBJ2-3	NA	CASSTLGPKSTDTQYF	TGTGCCAGCAGTACCCTGGGGCCCAAGAGCACAGATACGCAGTATTTT
TRBV19	TRBD1	TRBJ2-7	few	CASSTGTVSYEQYF	TGTGCCAGTAGTACCGGGACAGTCTCCTACGAGCAGTACTTC
TRBV6-2/TRBV6-3	NA	TRBJ2-5	many	CASSPGTFIGETQYF	TGTGCCAGCAGTCCCGGGACGTTCATCGGGGAGACCCAGTACTTC
TRBV28	NA	TRBJ2-1	many	CASSPGDSSYNEQFF	TGTGCCAGCAGCCCGGGGGACAGTTCCTACAATGAGCAGTTCTTC
TRBV20-1	NA	TRBJ2-7	many	CSARERVSYEQYF	TGCAGTGCTAGGGAGAGGGTCTCCTACGAGCAGTACTTC
TRBV18	TRBD1	TRBJ2-1	many	CASSLDRVSDEQFF	TGTGCCAGCTCACTGGACAGGGTATCCGATGAGCAGTTCTTC
TRBV27	TRBD2	TRBJ2-3	many	CASRITSGRGDTQYF	TGTGCCAGCAGAATCACTAGCGGGAGGGGAGATACGCAGTATTTT
TRBV6-5	NA	TRBJ2-7	few	CASSYSGGVGANEQYF	TGTGCCAGCAGTTACTCAGGGGGGGTTGGGGCCAACGAGCAGTACTTC
TRBV7-2	NA	TRBJ2-5	NA	CASSLSGKETQYF	TGTGCCAGCAGCCTTAGCGGAAAAGAGACCCAGTACTTC
TRBV27	NA	TRBJ2-6	many	CASRGLNGANVLTF	TGTGCCAGCAGGGGGCTGAATGGGGCCAACGTCCTGACTTTC
TRBV6-9	NA	TRBJ2-7	NA	CASSYRIMAREQYF	TGTGCCAGCAGTTACAGGATTATGGCAAGGGAGCAGTACTTC
TRBV2	NA	TRBJ1-5	many	CASSGPLPHQPQHF	TGTGCCAGCAGTGGGCCTTTACCCCATCAGCCCCAGCATTTT
TRBV24-1	TRBD2	TRBJ2-3	few	CATSDTQGLAGTTQYF	TGTGCCACCAGTGATACTCAGGGACTAGCGGGAACTACGCAGTATTTT
TRBV11-2	TRBD1	TRBJ1-1	NA	CASSPGQGRGTEAFF	TGTGCCAGCAGCCCCGGACAGGGTAGGGGGACTGAAGCTTTCTTT
TRBV27	TRBD1	TRBJ2-3	many	CASRRQGYSTDTQYF	TGTGCCAGCAGGAGACAGGGTTATAGCACAGATACGCAGTATTTT
TRBV7-8	NA	TRBJ2-1	NA	CASSFSARVSSYNEQFF	TGTGCCAGCAGCTTTAGTGCGCGGGTGAGCTCCTACAATGAGCAGTTCTTC
TRBV7-7	NA	TRBJ2-3	few	CASSLGGARDTQYF	TGTGCTAGCAGCTTGGGGGGGGCGAGGGATACGCAGTATTTT
TRBV6-1	NA	TRBJ2-7	many	CASSYGGFSPYEQYF	TGTGCCAGCAGTTATGGGGGGTTTTCACCCTACGAGCAGTACTTC
TRBV11-2	TRBD2	TRBJ2-2	many	CASSPLAGANTGELFF	TGTGCCAGCAGCCCGTTAGCGGGCGCGAACACCGGGGAGCTGTTTTTT
TRBV3-1	TRBD1	TRBJ1-5	many	CASSPRQGAINQPQHF	TGTGCCAGCAGCCCCAGACAGGGGGCCATTAATCAGCCCCAGCATTTT
TRBV20-1	TRBD2	TRBJ2-7	many	CSAIYFGAGRAYEQYF	TGCAGTGCCATATACTTCGGAGCCGGGAGGGCCTACGAGCAGTACTTC
TRBV19	NA	TRBJ2-3	NA	CASSFFVGTDTQYF	TGTGCCAGTAGTTTTTTCGTTGGCACAGATACGCAGTATTTT
TRBV9	NA	TRBJ2-3	NA	CASSVGPGEDTQYF	TGTGCCAGCAGCGTGGGGCCAGGGGAGGATACGCAGTATTTT
TRBV28	NA	TRBJ2-7	many	CASSPKSGFYEQYF	TGTGCCAGCAGTCCCAAATCAGGATTCTACGAGCAGTACTTC
TRBV29-1	NA	TRBJ1-1	NA	CSVEGARNTEAFF	TGCAGCGTTGAAGGGGCGAGAAACACTGAAGCTTTCTTT
TRBV20-1	NA	TRBJ2-7	many	CSARDYRSYEQYF	TGCAGTGCTAGGGACTACAGGAGCTACGAGCAGTACTTC